The 20 T cell receptor beta chains reported below all come from one sample, sequenced in a study of CD8+ T cells in alopecia areata. Extraction and reverse transcription of RNA yielded cDNA as the sequencing template. Assay: immunoSEQ multiplex PCR; the TCRdb copy retains only in-frame clones and omits some. The table lists some 110,000 clones, roughly three fifths of them singletons, with 9% to 15% in the top ten. The treatment denotes: oral pan-JAK inhibitor, 5-10 mg twice daily. The source material was CD8+ T cells sorted from blood, sampled at week 24, from a patient treated with tofacitinib. The receptors stem from a human donor with alopecia areata.

The chain couples TRBV9 to TRBJ1-2; 8 positions match TRBD1. The CDR3 length is 14 residues. In germline, CDR1 is SGDLS, CDR2 YYNGEE. Germline trimming cut 6 bases from V and 12 bases from J; bases unmatched to any gene: 16. The CDR3 loop is CASKHRDRSLVNTF. CDR3 nucleotides: TGTGCCAGCAAACATAGGGACAGGTCTTTAGTAAACACCTTC.

This clone has more than one count but fewer than ten. The V call is TRBV4-3, the J call TRBJ2-7; 7 nucleotides align to TRBD2. This CDR3 spans 15 amino acids. The junction had 7 bases not matched to a gene; V was cut back by 5 bases and J by 0 bases. CDR1 and CDR2 (germline): LGHNA, YSLEER. CDR3 nucleotide sequence: TGCGCCAGCAGCGGGGAGGGAACCCACTCCTACGAGCAGTACTTC. Translation: CASSGEGTHSYEQYF.

The chain links TRBV5-1 to TRBJ2-3; 7 bases line up with TRBD2. Trimming cost V 4 bases and J 5 bases; bases outside gene matches: 10. CDR1 SGHRS and CDR2 YFSETQ come from the germline V gene. This CDR3 has 15 residues. The chain's CDR3 is CASSPQRGGLDTQYF. The DNA for the CDR3 is TGCGCCAGCAGCCCGCAGCGGGGTGGACTAGATACGCAGTATTTT.

This clone appeared once. This chain uses TRBV18 with TRBJ1-1; D is uncertain. V was pared by 3 bases and J by 1 base, with 9 bases between. In germline, CDR1 is KGHSH, CDR2 LQKENI. The CDR3 is 14 residues long. Here the CDR3 reads CASSPPLANTEAFF. As DNA, the CDR3 is TGTGCCAGCTCACCCCCCTTGGCGAACACTGAAGCTTTCTTT. Complete variable domain (other parts from reference TRBV18 and TRBJ1-1): NAGVMQNPRHLVRRRGQEARLRCSPMKGHSHVYWYRQLPEEGLKFMVYLQKENIIDESGMPKERFSAEFPKEGPSILRIQQVVRGDSAAYFCASSPPLANTEAFFGQGTRLTVV.

V usage is TRBV19 and J usage is TRBJ2-4; tentatively, D is TRBD1 (7 bases). This CDR3 contains 14 residues. CDR1 LNHDA and CDR2 SQIVND come from the germline V gene (reference sequence). Trimming removed 3 bases at V and 8 bases at J, with 14 bases between. CDR3 coding DNA: TGTGCCAGTAGTATTAGTTCAGGGGGGCACATTCAGTACTTC. This gives the protein CASSISSGGHIQYF.

This clone was recorded a few times. CDR3: CAWDLMRGGQETQYF. Here the CDR3 DNA reads TGTGCCTGGGATCTCATGCGGGGGGGCCAAGAGACCCAGTACTTC. The chain carries TRBV30 and TRBJ2-5, with 9 bases fitting TRBD2. With 5 bases clipped from V and 1 base from J, the junction kept 8 bases outside the gene matches. Germline CDR1 GTSNPN, CDR2 SVGIG (reference sequence). The CDR3 totals 15 residues.

The chain links TRBV4-1 to TRBJ2-7, with D unresolved. The CDR3 runs to 15 residues. Germline V CDR1 and CDR2: MGHRA, YSYEKL. The V and J ends lost 7 bases and 4 bases respectively, with 20 bases between them. The DNA of the CDR3 is TGCGCCAGCAACGATCCGGGCGGATCCTCATACGAGCAGTACTTC. Translating gives CASNDPGGSSYEQYF.

The chain uses TRBV30 and TRBJ2-7, with 12 nucleotides matching TRBD1. CDR1 is GTSNPN and CDR2 is SVGIG in the germline V gene (reference sequence). V trimming: 7 bases; J trimming: 4 bases; junction bases outside the gene matches: 11. The CDR3 has 15 residues. The CDR3, as DNA: TGTGCCTCCTCCTCCCGGGACAGGGGGCTGTACGAGCAGTACTTC. This encodes CASSSRDRGLYEQYF. The entire variable domain, with the rest obtained from reference TRBV30 and TRBJ2-7, is as follows: SQTIHQWPATLVQPVGSPLSLECTVEGTSNPNLYWYRQAAGRGLQLLFYSVGIGQISSEVPQNLSASRPQDRQFILSSKKLLLSDSGFYLCASSSRDRGLYEQYFGPGTRLTVT.

Comments on this clone: A junction boundary mismatches the germline segment, possibly from a read error. The V call is TRBV7-9, the J call TRBJ2-7, with TRBD2 matching over 8 bases. The CDR3 extends over 14 amino acids. Germline lookup yields CDR1 SEHNR and CDR2 FQNEAQ (reference sequence). The CDR3 DNA reads TGTGCCAACAGCTTAGGCGGGGGGCCCCGGGAGCAGTACTTC. Its translation: CANSLGGGPREQYF.

The sample holds a few counts of this clone. The gene calls are TRBV4-1 and TRBJ2-3; 10 bases align to TRBD2. This CDR3 contains 17 residues. Per germline, CDR1 MGHRA and CDR2 YSYEKL. V gave up 0 bases and J gave up 5 bases; unmatched junction bases: 8. The CDR3 region is CASSQDPSGGAGDTQYF. In nucleotides, the CDR3 is TGCGCCAGCAGCCAAGATCCAAGCGGGGGGGCCGGAGATACGCAGTATTTT.

The gene calls are TRBV18 and TRBJ1-5; maybe TRBD1 (5 bases). Trimming left V 3 bases short and J 1 base short, with 7 bases between. CDR3 length equals 14 residues. Germline CDR1 reads KGHSH; CDR2 reads LQKENI. The CDR3 loop is CASSPEGSNQPQHF. DNA of the CDR3: TGTGCCAGCTCACCGGAGGGGAGCAATCAGCCCCAGCATTTT.

J is TRBJ2-7 and V is TRBV10-2; no clear D. The CDR3 is 11 amino acids. CDR1 is WSHSY, CDR2 SAAADI, per germline. Trimming took off 7 bases at V and 2 bases at J, with 6 bases between the two ends. The CDR3, as DNA: TGCGCCAGCACCGATACCTACGAGCAGTACTTC. It translates to CASTDTYEQYF.

This chain joins TRBV4-1 and TRBJ2-3, with a weak D call TRBD1 (6 bases). The germline V and J ends were trimmed by 1 base and 4 bases, with 12 bases remaining between them. CDR3 length equals 15 residues. Germline V gives CDR1 MGHRA, CDR2 YSYEKL. The CDR3 DNA is TGCGCCAGCAGCCAAGCACAGGGTTGGGCAGATACGCAGTATTTT. Its translation: CASSQAQGWADTQYF.

The chain carries TRBV7-8 and TRBJ2-7; 7 positions match TRBD1. With 5 bases clipped from V and 3 bases from J, the junction kept 7 bases outside the gene matches. This CDR3 spans 14 amino acids. Germline CDR1 SGHVS, CDR2 FQNEAQ. CDR3 sequence reads: CASSKETGIYEQYF. The CDR3 bases are TGTGCCAGCAGCAAAGAGACAGGGATCTACGAGCAGTACTTC. The whole variable domain, remainder taken from reference TRBV7-8 and TRBJ2-7, is GAGVSQSPRYKVAKRGQDVALRCDPISGHVSLFWYQQALGQGPEFLTYFQNEAQLDKSGLPSDRFFAERPEGSVSTLKIQRTQQEDSAVYLCASSKETGIYEQYFGPGTRLTVT.

The rearrangement joins TRBV30 to TRBJ1-1; D call uncertain. The CDR3 spans 15 residues. V lost 3 bases and J lost 0, with 14 bases in between. Germline V gene lookup returns CDR1 GTSNPN and CDR2 SVGIG (reference sequence). The chain's CDR3 is CAWSPIDGLNTEAFF. The CDR3 DNA follows: TGTGCCTGGAGCCCGATCGACGGGTTGAACACTGAAGCTTTCTTT.

The V and J genes are TRBV5-6 and TRBJ1-1; D gene ambiguous. Trimming took 0 bases from V and 6 from J, leaving 9 bases between them. Germline-derived CDR1 and CDR2 are SGHDT and YYEEEE. The CDR3 loop spans 13 amino acids. As DNA, the CDR3 is TGTGCCAGCAGCTTGGATCGGCAGCCTGAAGCTTTCTTT. Translation: CASSLDRQPEAFF.

The J gene is TRBJ2-5, the V gene TRBV29-1; the D gene is possibly TRBD1 (6 bases). The germline V and J ends were trimmed by 5 bases and 4 bases, with 17 bases remaining between them. The CDR3 is made up of 14 amino acids. Germline lookup yields CDR1 SQVTM and CDR2 ANQGSEA. For the CDR3, the DNA is TGCAGCGTTATTCCCCCCCAGGGGCTAGAGACCCAGTACTTC. It codes for CSVIPPQGLETQYF.

The chain joins TRBV2 to TRBJ1-3, with D unresolved. V lost 8 bases and J lost 0, with 14 bases in between. CDR1 is SNHLY and CDR2 is FYNNEI in the germline V gene. This CDR3 region has 15 residues. The CDR3 bases are TGTGCCAGCCTCGAGAGGGTCAGCTCTGGAAACACCATATATTTT. Its protein is CASLERVSSGNTIYF.

V usage is TRBV15 and J usage is TRBJ1-5; TRBD1 agrees at 9 bases. V trimming: 5 bases; J trimming: 4 bases; junction bases outside the gene matches: 3. CDR3 length equals 14 residues. The germline V gene has CDR1 LNHNV and CDR2 YYDKDF (reference sequence). The CDR3 DNA is TGTGCCACCAGCGAAGGGACAGGGAATCAGCCCCAGCATTTT. Protein: CATSEGTGNQPQHF.

The J gene is TRBJ2-7, the V gene TRBV14, with D unresolved. The CDR3 sequence is 11 residues long. Germline V CDR1 and CDR2: SGHDN, FVKESK. V was trimmed by 2 bases and J by 3 bases, leaving 2 bases between them. CDR3 sequence (DNA): TGTGCCAGCAGCCAACTCTACGAGCAGTACTTC. Residues: CASSQLYEQYF.